What follows is one TCR beta chain and its context. Measured with immunoSEQ multiplex PCR; TCRdb has only the in-frame clones, and not every one. The sample records around 25,000 clones, more than 75% being singletons. The data are from a study of T cell changes during pregnancy in multiple sclerosis. Germline V lookup: CDR1 MGHRA, CDR2 YSYEKL. The V end was cut by 4 bases, the J end by 0 bases, with 7 bases between. The CDR3 length is 14 residues. The sample consisted of CD8+ T cells from peripheral blood mononuclear cells, taken in the third trimester of pregnancy. The receptor comes from a female donor in good health, enrolled as a control in a pregnancy study. This chain joins TRBV4-1 and TRBJ1-3, with D unclear. The CDR3 DNA sequence: TGCGCCAGCAGCCTCCGGAGCTCTGGAAACACCATATATTTT. It codes for CASSLRSSGNTIYF.